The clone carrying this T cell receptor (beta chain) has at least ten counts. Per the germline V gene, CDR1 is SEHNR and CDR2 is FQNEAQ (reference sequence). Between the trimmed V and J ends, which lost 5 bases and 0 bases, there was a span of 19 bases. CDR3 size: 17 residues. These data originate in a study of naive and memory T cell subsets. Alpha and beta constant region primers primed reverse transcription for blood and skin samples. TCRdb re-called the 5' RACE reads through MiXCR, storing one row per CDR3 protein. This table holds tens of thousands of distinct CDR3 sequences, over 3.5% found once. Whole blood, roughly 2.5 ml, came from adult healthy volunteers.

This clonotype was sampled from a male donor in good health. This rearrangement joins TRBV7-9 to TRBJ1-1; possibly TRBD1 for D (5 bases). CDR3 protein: CASSRTGTDGMNTEAFF. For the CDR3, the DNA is TGTGCCAGCAGCAGAACCGGGACCGACGGAATGAACACTGAAGCTTTCTTT. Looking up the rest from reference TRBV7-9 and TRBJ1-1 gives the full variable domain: DTGVSQNPRHKITKRGQNVTFRCDPISEHNRLYWYRQTLGQGPEFLTYFQNEAQLEKSRLLSDRFSAERPKGSFSTLEIQRTEQGDSAMYLCASSRTGTDGMNTEAFFGQGTRLTVV.